The present entry profiles one T cell receptor (beta chain) with its context. Its target is unknown. The junction departs from germline at one end; a sequencing error may be responsible. The CDR3 totals 16 residues. In germline, CDR1 is SGHVS, CDR2 FQNEAQ. Genomic DNA constituted the template upon which TCR beta VDJ and CDR3 profiling was performed. TCRdb redid the calling of the reads with MiXCR, one entry per CDR3 protein. In the table there are approximately 260,000 distinct CDR3 sequences, around 82% of which are singletons. This sample stems from a study of CD8+CD57+ T cells in acquired aplastic anemia. Study information: On average, sorted CD4+ and CD8+ cells gave around 3 ug of DNA. Overall study findings and caveats: Sharing between patients and controls was observed for around 27 CD8+ CDR3 sequences.

The sequenced patients had an expansion of CD8+CD57+ cells seen by flow cytometry. Sequencing used sorted CD4+, CD8+, or CD8+CD57+ T cells (not recorded which) from PBMCs. V is TRBV7-8 and J is TRBJ1-2, with D possibly TRBD1 on 5 matching bases. This clonotype was obtained from a human donor with aplastic anemia. CDR3 region: CASSSRGRRLDHGYTF. The CDR3 DNA follows: TGTGCCAGCAGCTCACGGGGCAGGCGCTTGGACCATGGTTACACCTTC.